Presented here are 2 T cell receptor beta chains from one specimen sequenced in a study of blood T cell repertoires in COVID-19 (dated by TCRdb to 2018 to 2020). Library preparation employed the immunoSEQ multiplex PCR assay. TCRdb mirrors the immuneACCESS table, restricted to in-frame sequences. Some clones are absent from its copies; in checked studies, under half trace to an unresolved V gene, and the reason for the others is unknown. The sample has around 270,000 clones on record, about four fifths of them singletons. About 1.5% of the sample goes to the ten largest clones. Sequenced sample: peripheral blood. The receptors stem from a middle-aged woman who had recovered from COVID-19.

The gene calls are TRBV30 and TRBJ1-6; D might be TRBD1 (6 bases). This CDR3 is built from 16 residues. In germline, CDR1 is GTSNPN, CDR2 SVGIG (reference sequence). The V end was cut by 4 bases, the J end by 2 bases, with 15 bases between. CDR3: CAWTHDGQTYNSPLHF. Written as DNA, the CDR3 is TGTGCCTGGACCCATGACGGACAGACCTATAATTCACCCCTCCACTTT. Full variable domain (missing parts from reference TRBV30 and TRBJ1-6): SQTIHQWPATLVQPVGSPLSLECTVEGTSNPNLYWYRQAAGRGLQLLFYSVGIGQISSEVPQNLSASRPQDRQFILSSKKLLLSDSGFYLCAWTHDGQTYNSPLHFGNGTRLTVT.

Regarding this clone: Other DNA sequences in this specimen translate into the identical CDR3. This chain joins TRBV28 and TRBJ1-2; D is ambiguous. The CDR3 contains 11 residues. CDR1 is MDHEN and CDR2 is SYDVKM in the germline V gene. The ends were cut back, 4 bases at V and 6 bases at J, with 6 bases in the middle. CDR3 region: CASSYRDGYTF. CDR3 nucleotides: TGTGCCAGCAGTTACAGAGATGGCTACACCTTC.